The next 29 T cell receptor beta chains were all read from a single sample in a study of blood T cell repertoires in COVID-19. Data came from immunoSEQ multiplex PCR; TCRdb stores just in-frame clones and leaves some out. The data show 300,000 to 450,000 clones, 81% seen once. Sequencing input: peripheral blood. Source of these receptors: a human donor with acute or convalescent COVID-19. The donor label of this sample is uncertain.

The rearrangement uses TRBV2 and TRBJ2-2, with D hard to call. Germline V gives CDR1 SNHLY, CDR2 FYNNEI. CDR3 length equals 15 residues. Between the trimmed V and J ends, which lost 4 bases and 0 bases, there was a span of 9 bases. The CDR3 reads CASSVGRPNTGELFF. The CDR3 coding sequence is TGTGCCAGCAGTGTCGGCAGGCCGAACACCGGGGAGCTGTTTTTT.

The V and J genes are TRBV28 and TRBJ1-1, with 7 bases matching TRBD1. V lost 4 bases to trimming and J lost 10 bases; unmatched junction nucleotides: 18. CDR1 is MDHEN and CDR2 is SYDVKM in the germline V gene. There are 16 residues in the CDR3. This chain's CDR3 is CASSYPPWVGQWAAFF. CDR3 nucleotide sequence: TGTGCCAGCAGTTACCCCCCCTGGGTGGGACAGTGGGCAGCTTTCTTT.

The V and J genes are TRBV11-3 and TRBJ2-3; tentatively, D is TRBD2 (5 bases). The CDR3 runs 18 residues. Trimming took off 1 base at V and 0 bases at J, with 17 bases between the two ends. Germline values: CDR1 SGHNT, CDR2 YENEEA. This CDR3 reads CASSLGVSGSISTDTQYF. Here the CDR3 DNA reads TGTGCCAGCAGCTTAGGTGTAAGCGGTTCCATAAGCACAGATACGCAGTATTTT.

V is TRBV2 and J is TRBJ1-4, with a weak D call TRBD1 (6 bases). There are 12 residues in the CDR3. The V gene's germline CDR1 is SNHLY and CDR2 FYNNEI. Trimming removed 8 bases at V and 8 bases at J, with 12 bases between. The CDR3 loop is CASGQRGEKLFF. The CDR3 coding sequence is TGTGCCAGCGGACAGAGGGGGGAAAAACTGTTTTTT. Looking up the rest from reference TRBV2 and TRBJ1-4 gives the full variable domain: EPEVTQTPSHQVTQMGQEVILRCVPISNHLYFYWYRQILGQKVEFLVSFYNNEISEKSEIFDDQFSVERPDGSNFTLKIRSTKLEDSAMYFCASGQRGEKLFFGSGTQLSVL.

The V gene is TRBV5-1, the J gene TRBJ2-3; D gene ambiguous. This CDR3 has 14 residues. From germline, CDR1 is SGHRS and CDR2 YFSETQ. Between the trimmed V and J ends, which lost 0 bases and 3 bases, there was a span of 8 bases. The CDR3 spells CASSLGWRTDTQYF. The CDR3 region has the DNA TGCGCCAGCAGCTTGGGTTGGAGAACAGATACGCAGTATTTT.

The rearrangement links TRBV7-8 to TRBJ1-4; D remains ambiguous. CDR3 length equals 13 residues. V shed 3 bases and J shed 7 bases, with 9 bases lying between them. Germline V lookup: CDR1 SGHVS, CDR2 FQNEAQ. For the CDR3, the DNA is TGTGCCAGCAGCTTCGGAGGTCTTGAAAAACTGTTTTTT. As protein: CASSFGGLEKLFF.

CDR3 DNA: TGTGCCAGCAGCCCTCCGGGACAGGTATTCTACGAGCAGTACTTC. It translates to CASSPPGQVFYEQYF. The chain couples TRBV7-6 to TRBJ2-7; TRBD1 agrees at 8 bases. The germline CDR1 and CDR2 sequences are SGHVS and FNYEAQ. The CDR3 spans 15 residues. V shed 5 bases, J shed 3 bases, and the junction held 9 bases outside the gene matches.

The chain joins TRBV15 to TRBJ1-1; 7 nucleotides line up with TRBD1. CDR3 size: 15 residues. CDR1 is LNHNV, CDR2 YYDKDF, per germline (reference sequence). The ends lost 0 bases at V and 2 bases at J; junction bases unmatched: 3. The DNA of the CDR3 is TGTGCCACCAGCAGAGACGGGACAGCTAACACTGAAGCTTTCTTT. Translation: CATSRDGTANTEAFF.

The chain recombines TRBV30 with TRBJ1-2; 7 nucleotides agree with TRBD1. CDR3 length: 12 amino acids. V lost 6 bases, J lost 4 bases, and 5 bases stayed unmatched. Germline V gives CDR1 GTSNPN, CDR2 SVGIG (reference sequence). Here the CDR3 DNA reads TGTGCCTGCGGGACAGCCTCCTATGGCTACACCTTC. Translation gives CACGTASYGYTF.

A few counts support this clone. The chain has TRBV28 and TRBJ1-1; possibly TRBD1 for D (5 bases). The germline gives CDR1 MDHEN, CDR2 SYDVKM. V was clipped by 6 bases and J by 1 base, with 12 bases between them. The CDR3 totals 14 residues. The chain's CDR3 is CASRMTEPNTEAFF. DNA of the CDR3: TGTGCCAGCAGAATGACAGAACCGAACACTGAAGCTTTCTTT.

DNA of the CDR3: TGTGCCAGCTCAGAAGACAGAGTCGGAAACACCATATATTTT. Protein sequence: CASSEDRVGNTIYF. This chain connects TRBV18 to TRBJ1-3, with a tentative D call TRBD1 (5 bases). V lost 5 bases and J 4 bases, leaving 12 bases between the germline ends. The germline V gene has CDR1 KGHSH and CDR2 LQKENI. The CDR3 loop spans 14 amino acids.

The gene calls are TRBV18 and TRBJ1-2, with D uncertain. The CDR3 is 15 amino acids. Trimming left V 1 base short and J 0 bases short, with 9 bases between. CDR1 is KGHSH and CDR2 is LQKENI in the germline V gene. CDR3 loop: CASSPRADPNYGYTF. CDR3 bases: TGTGCCAGCTCACCACGGGCAGATCCTAACTATGGCTACACCTTC.

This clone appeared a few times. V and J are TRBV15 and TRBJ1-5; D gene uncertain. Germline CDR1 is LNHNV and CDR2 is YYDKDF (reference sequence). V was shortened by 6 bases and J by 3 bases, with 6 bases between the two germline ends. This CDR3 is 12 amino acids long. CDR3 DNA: TGTGCCACCAGGACTTCCAATCAGCCCCAGCATTTT. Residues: CATRTSNQPQHF.

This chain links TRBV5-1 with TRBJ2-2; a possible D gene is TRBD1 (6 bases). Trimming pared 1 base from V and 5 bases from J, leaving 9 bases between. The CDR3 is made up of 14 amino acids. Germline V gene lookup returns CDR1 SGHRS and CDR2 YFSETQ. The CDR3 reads CASSLTQGTGELFF. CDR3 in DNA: TGCGCCAGCAGCTTGACACAGGGTACCGGGGAGCTGTTTTTT.

The CDR3 reads CASSLTPGQGETQYF. The CDR3, as DNA: TGTGCCAGCAGCCTGACCCCGGGACAGGGAGAGACCCAGTACTTC. V and J are TRBV11-1 and TRBJ2-5; TRBD1 matches 9 bases. J was trimmed by 4 bases and V by 5 bases; bases with no gene match: 8. The germline V gene has CDR1 SGHAT and CDR2 FQDESV (reference sequence). The CDR3 totals 15 residues.

This CDR3 is CSVVTGGSEQYF. In nucleotides, the CDR3 is TGCAGCGTTGTCACAGGGGGCAGCGAGCAGTACTTC. The chain uses TRBV29-1 and TRBJ2-7, with 9 bases matching TRBD1. This CDR3 contains 12 residues. Looked up from germline, CDR1 is SQVTM and CDR2 is ANQGSEA. V lost 4 bases and J lost 6; bases outside the gene matches: 4.

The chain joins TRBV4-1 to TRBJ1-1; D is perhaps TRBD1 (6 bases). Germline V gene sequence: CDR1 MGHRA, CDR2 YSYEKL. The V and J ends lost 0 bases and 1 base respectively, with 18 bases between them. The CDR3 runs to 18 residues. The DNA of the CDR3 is TGCGCCAGCAGCCAAGAAGCTGGGGGCGCGGTCCCGAACACTGAAGCTTTCTTT. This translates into CASSQEAGGAVPNTEAFF.

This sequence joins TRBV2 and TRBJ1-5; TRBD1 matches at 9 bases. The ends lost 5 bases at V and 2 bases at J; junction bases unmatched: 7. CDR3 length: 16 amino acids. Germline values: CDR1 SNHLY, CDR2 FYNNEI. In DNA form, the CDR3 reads TGTGCCAGCAGTACGGGACAGGGTTGGGGCAATCAGCCCCAGCATTTT. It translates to CASSTGQGWGNQPQHF.

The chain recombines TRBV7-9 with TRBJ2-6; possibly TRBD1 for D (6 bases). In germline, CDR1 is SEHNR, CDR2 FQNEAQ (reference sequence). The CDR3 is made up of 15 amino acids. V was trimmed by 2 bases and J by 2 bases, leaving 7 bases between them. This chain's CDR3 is CASSLQGTGANVLTF. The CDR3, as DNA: TGTGCCAGCAGCTTACAGGGGACTGGGGCCAACGTCCTGACTTTC.

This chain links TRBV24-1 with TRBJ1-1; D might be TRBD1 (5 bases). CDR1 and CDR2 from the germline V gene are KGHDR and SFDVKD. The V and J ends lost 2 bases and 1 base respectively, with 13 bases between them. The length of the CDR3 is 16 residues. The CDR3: CATSDSGTTGNTEAFF. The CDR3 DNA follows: TGTGCCACCAGTGATTCGGGGACTACAGGGAACACTGAAGCTTTCTTT.

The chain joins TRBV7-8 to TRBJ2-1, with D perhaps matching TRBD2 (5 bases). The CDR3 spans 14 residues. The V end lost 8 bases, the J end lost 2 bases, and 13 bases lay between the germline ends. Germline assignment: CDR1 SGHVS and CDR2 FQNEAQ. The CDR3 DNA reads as TGTGCCAGCCGCGGGTCAGGAACCTACAATGAGCAGTTCTTC. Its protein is CASRGSGTYNEQFF.

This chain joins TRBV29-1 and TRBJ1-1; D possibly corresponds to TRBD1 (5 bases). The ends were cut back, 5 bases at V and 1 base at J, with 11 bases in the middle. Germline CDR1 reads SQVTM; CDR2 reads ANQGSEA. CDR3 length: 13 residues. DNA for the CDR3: TGCAGCGTTAAGTGGGGCCCGAACACTGAAGCTTTCTTT. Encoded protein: CSVKWGPNTEAFF.

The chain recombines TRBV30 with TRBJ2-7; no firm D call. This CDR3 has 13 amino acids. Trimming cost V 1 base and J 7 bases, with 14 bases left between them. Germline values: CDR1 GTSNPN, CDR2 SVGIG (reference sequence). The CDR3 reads CAWSAAALREQYF. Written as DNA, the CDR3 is TGTGCCTGGAGTGCCGCGGCATTACGGGAGCAGTACTTC.

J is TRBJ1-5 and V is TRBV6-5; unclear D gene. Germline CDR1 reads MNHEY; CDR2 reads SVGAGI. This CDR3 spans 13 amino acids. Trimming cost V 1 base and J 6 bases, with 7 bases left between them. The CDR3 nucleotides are TGTGCCAGCAGTTACTTCCTCGGTCAGCCCCAGCATTTT. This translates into CASSYFLGQPQHF.

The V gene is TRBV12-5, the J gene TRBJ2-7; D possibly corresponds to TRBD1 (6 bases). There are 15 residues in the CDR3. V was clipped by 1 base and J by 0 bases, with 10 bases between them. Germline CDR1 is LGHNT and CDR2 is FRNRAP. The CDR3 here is CASGLGQGPSYEQYF. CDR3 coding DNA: TGTGCTAGTGGTTTGGGGCAGGGGCCCTCCTACGAGCAGTACTTC. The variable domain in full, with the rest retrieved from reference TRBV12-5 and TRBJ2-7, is DARVTQTPRHKVTEMGQEVTMRCQPILGHNTVFWYRQTMMQGLELLAYFRNRAPLDDSGMPKDRFSAEMPDATLATLKIQPSEPRDSAVYFCASGLGQGPSYEQYFGPGTRLTVT.

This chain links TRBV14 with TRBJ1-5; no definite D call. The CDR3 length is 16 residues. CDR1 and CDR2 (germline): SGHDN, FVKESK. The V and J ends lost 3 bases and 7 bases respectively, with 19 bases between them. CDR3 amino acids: CASSQRIRLSRQPQHF. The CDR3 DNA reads TGTGCCAGCAGCCAGAGGATAAGATTGAGCAGACAGCCCCAGCATTTT.

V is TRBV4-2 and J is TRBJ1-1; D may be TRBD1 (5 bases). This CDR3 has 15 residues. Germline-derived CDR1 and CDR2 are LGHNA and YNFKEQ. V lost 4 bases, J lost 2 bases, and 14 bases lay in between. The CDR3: CASSRAGLINTEAFF. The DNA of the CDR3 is TGTGCCAGCAGCCGGGCGGGACTCATAAACACTGAAGCTTTCTTT.

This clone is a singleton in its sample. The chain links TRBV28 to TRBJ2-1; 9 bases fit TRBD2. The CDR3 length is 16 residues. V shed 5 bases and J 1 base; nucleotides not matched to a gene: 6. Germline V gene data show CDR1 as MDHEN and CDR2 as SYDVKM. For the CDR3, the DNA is TGTGCCAGCAGTCACGAGCGGGGGGTATCCTACAATGAGCAGTTCTTC. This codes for CASSHERGVSYNEQFF.

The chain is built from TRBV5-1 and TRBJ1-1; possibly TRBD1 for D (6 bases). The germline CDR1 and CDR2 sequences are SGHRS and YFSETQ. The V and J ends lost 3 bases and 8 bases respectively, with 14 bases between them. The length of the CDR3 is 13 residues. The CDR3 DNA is TGCGCCAGCAGCTCTACGGACAGTGGCGAAGCTTTCTTT. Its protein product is CASSSTDSGEAFF.